This entry lists 31 T cell receptor beta chains sequenced from one sample in a study of blood T cell repertoires in COVID-19. Only in-frame clones appear in the TCRdb table, and some are missing; sequencing was by immunoSEQ multiplex PCR. This table has over 30,000 clones, just over 85% appearing once. Sequenced sample: peripheral blood. These receptors were taken from a woman between 70 and 85 years old with active COVID-19.

The gene calls are TRBV5-5 and TRBJ2-5; no clear D. Germline lookup yields CDR1 SGHKS and CDR2 YYEKEE (reference sequence). The CDR3 consists of 14 residues. Trimming took 3 bases from V and 1 from J, leaving 10 bases between them. The CDR3 DNA follows: TGTGCCAGCAGCTCTCGAGCCCCCCAAGAGACCCAGTACTTC. It translates to CASSSRAPQETQYF.

The chain has TRBV6-1 and TRBJ1-4, with D possibly TRBD1 on 5 matching bases. Germline loops: CDR1 MNHNS, CDR2 SASEGT. This CDR3 contains 16 residues. V was cut by 1 base and J by 5 bases, with 14 bases left in between. The CDR3 coding sequence is TGTGCCAGCAGTGAAGGGTGGGAGGGGCAGAATGAAAAACTGTTTTTT. It codes for CASSEGWEGQNEKLFF.

The chain links TRBV6-6 to TRBJ2-2; D possibly corresponds to TRBD1 (6 bases). V was trimmed by 4 bases and J by 1 base, leaving 7 bases between them. The CDR3 has 14 residues. The germline CDR1 and CDR2 sequences are MNHNY and SVGAGI (reference sequence). This CDR3 is CASSLDRNTGELFF. The CDR3, as DNA: TGTGCCAGCAGTTTGGACAGGAACACCGGGGAGCTGTTTTTT.

This clone was found once. The CDR3 coding sequence is TGTGCCAGCAGTCCCCAATGGACGGGAAACAATGAGCAGTTCTTC. Encoded protein: CASSPQWTGNNEQFF. The chain has TRBV28 and TRBJ2-1; tentative D call: TRBD2 (5 bases). CDR3 length: 15 residues. CDR1 MDHEN and CDR2 SYDVKM come from the germline V gene. V was trimmed by 5 bases and J by 5 bases, leaving 16 bases between them.

The chain employs TRBV28 and TRBJ1-5, with TRBD1 matching 11 bases. The CDR3 totals 15 residues. V lost 5 bases, J lost 6 bases, and 6 bases stayed unmatched. Germline assignment: CDR1 MDHEN and CDR2 SYDVKM. CDR3 in DNA: TGTGCCAGCAGTGGACAGGGGGCCGGGATTCAGCCCCAGCATTTT. Translating it yields CASSGQGAGIQPQHF.

The chain's CDR3 is CASSTGDSLYGYTF. The CDR3 nucleotides are TGTGCCAGCAGCACTGGGGACAGTCTCTATGGCTACACCTTC. This sequence joins TRBV11-2 and TRBJ1-2; 7 positions match TRBD1. Unmatched junction bases numbered 7, after V lost 5 bases and J lost 4 bases. The CDR3 consists of 14 residues. Germline values: CDR1 SGHAT, CDR2 FQNNGV.

The chain carries TRBV2 and TRBJ2-7; perhaps TRBD2 as D (6 bases). This CDR3 comprises 11 residues. Deletions cut 3 bases from V and 7 bases from J, with 7 bases between. Germline CDR1 SNHLY, CDR2 FYNNEI. In DNA form, the CDR3 reads TGTGCCAGCAGTGAGGAGGGTGAGCAGTACTTC. This gives the protein CASSEEGEQYF. The whole variable domain, filled in from reference TRBV2 and TRBJ2-7, reads EPEVTQTPSHQVTQMGQEVILRCVPISNHLYFYWYRQILGQKVEFLVSFYNNEISEKSEIFDDQFSVERPDGSNFTLKIRSTKLEDSAMYFCASSEEGEQYFGPGTRLTVT.

Remarks on this clone: This specimen includes other DNA sequences encoding the same CDR3. The chain links TRBV28 to TRBJ1-5; D unresolved. The CDR3 has 12 amino acids. The V end lost 3 bases, the J end lost 7 bases, and 7 bases lay between the germline ends. Per the germline V gene, CDR1 is MDHEN and CDR2 is SYDVKM. In DNA form, the CDR3 reads TGTGCCAGCAGTTTCTCGGGACAGCCCCAGCATTTT. It specifies CASSFSGQPQHF.

This chain links TRBV6-5 with TRBJ2-7; TRBD1 matches at 7 bases. J was trimmed by 4 bases and V by 5 bases; bases with no gene match: 5. Per germline, CDR1 MNHEY and CDR2 SVGAGI. The CDR3 consists of 13 residues. The chain's CDR3 is CASSPWTGYEQYF. DNA of the CDR3: TGTGCCAGCAGTCCCTGGACAGGTTACGAGCAGTACTTC.

CDR3 nucleotide sequence: TGCGCCAGCAGCTTGGTCCCAGAATCCTACAATGAGCAGTTCTTC. This encodes CASSLVPESYNEQFF. The chain couples TRBV5-1 to TRBJ2-1, with D unclear. Germline V gene data show CDR1 as SGHRS and CDR2 as YFSETQ. The CDR3 totals 15 residues. Trimming left V 0 bases short and J 1 base short, with 8 bases between. The full variable domain, its missing parts supplied by reference TRBV5-1 and TRBJ2-1, is KAGVTQTPRYLIKTRGQQVTLSCSPISGHRSVSWYQQTPGQGLQFLFEYFSETQRNKGNFPGRFSGRQFSNSRSEMNVSTLELGDSALYLCASSLVPESYNEQFFGPGTRLTVL.

This clone is classed as large. The chain links TRBV6-5 to TRBJ1-2, with D unclear. The CDR3 contains 12 residues. Trimming stripped 9 bases from V and 4 bases from J, with 12 bases between. The germline V gene has CDR1 MNHEY and CDR2 SVGAGI. The chain's CDR3 is CASFAGSYGYTF. CDR3 coding DNA: TGTGCCAGTTTCGCGGGCAGCTATGGCTACACCTTC.

This chain connects TRBV15 to TRBJ1-6, with D perhaps matching TRBD1 (5 bases). Germline V gene sequence: CDR1 LNHNV, CDR2 YYDKDF (reference sequence). The CDR3 spans 13 residues. V was trimmed by 5 bases and J by 14 bases, leaving 16 bases between them. The CDR3 loop reads CATSSAGGGALHF. DNA for the CDR3: TGTGCCACCAGCTCCGCGGGGGGGGGAGCCCTCCACTTT.

J is TRBJ2-3 and V is TRBV19, with a possible D match to TRBD2 (6 bases). Germline CDR1 reads LNHDA; CDR2 reads SQIVND (reference sequence). This CDR3 has 18 amino acids. V lost 1 base to trimming and J lost 1 base, with 18 bases between them. The CDR3, as DNA: TGTGCCAGTAGTATAGGGCCCCCCGGCGGGGCGGGCACAGATACGCAGTATTTT. Translation: CASSIGPPGGAGTDTQYF.

The chain carries TRBV2 and TRBJ2-7; TRBD2 is a possible D gene (5 bases). This CDR3 is built from 12 residues. Germline V gene sequence: CDR1 SNHLY, CDR2 FYNNEI. Trimming shortened V by 8 bases and J by 0 bases, and 8 bases separated the two germline ends. CDR3 in DNA: TGTGCCAGCGGAGGACTCTCCTACGAGCAGTACTTC. Residues: CASGGLSYEQYF.

In DNA form, the CDR3 reads TGTGCCAGCAGCTTGCCGGGGGGGGCCTACGAGCAGTACTTC. Translated, it gives CASSLPGGAYEQYF. V and J are TRBV5-4 and TRBJ2-7; 8 nucleotides match TRBD2. In germline, CDR1 is SGHNT, CDR2 YYREEE (reference sequence). The V segment lost 1 base and the J segment 2 bases; nucleotides outside the gene matches: 2. The CDR3 is 14 amino acids.

This rearrangement joins TRBV7-9 to TRBJ2-7; tentatively, D is TRBD2 (6 bases). Germline lookup yields CDR1 SEHNR and CDR2 FQNEAQ (reference sequence). The CDR3 runs 13 residues. Trimming left V 4 bases short and J 6 bases short, with 13 bases between. The CDR3 spells CASSSSGSREQYF. CDR3 nucleotides: TGTGCCAGCAGCTCGTCCGGGAGCCGCGAGCAGTACTTC.

The V and J genes are TRBV7-2 and TRBJ2-3; no reliable D call. Trimming shortened V by 4 bases and J by 0 bases, and 8 bases separated the two germline ends. Germline V gives CDR1 SGHTA, CDR2 FQGNSA. The CDR3 consists of 14 residues. DNA for the CDR3: TGTGCCAGCAGCTCCCAAGCGAGCACAGATACGCAGTATTTT. It is translated as CASSSQASTDTQYF. The variable domain in full, with the rest retrieved from reference TRBV7-2 and TRBJ2-3, is GAGVSQSPSNKVTEKGKDVELRCDPISGHTALYWYRQSLGQGLEFLIYFQGNSAPDKSGLPSDRFSAERTGGSVSTLTIQRTQQEDSAVYLCASSSQASTDTQYFGPGTRLTVL.

The chain joins TRBV6-1 to TRBJ2-2; D is unresolved. CDR3 length: 14 residues. The germline gives CDR1 MNHNS, CDR2 SASEGT. V lost 5 bases to trimming and J lost 1 base, with 8 bases between them. CDR3 in DNA: TGTGCCAGCAGTTTCGACTTGAACACCGGGGAGCTGTTTTTT. Protein: CASSFDLNTGELFF.

The chain joins TRBV6-5 to TRBJ2-7; 7 bases are a match to TRBD1. This CDR3 is 12 amino acids long. J was trimmed by 0 bases and V by 10 bases; bases with no gene match: 3. Germline CDR1 reads MNHEY; CDR2 reads SVGAGI. The CDR3 nucleotides are TGTGCCAACCGGACAGGCTCCTACGAGCAGTACTTC. Its protein product is CANRTGSYEQYF.

V and J are TRBV11-2 and TRBJ1-1; TRBD1 is a possible D gene (5 bases). The V and J ends lost 4 bases and 8 bases respectively, with 14 bases between them. The CDR3 has 13 residues. CDR1 SGHAT and CDR2 FQNNGV come from the germline V gene. CDR3 bases: TGTGCCAGCAGCTCGATCGTGCGGGGGGAAGCTTTCTTT. It translates to CASSSIVRGEAFF.

V gene TRBV5-4 combines with J gene TRBJ2-1, with D possibly TRBD2 on 6 matching bases. The ends were cut back, 2 bases at V and 5 bases at J, with 14 bases in the middle. This CDR3 contains 15 residues. Looked up from germline, CDR1 is SGHNT and CDR2 is YYREEE (reference sequence). The CDR3 sequence is CASSLGGGAHNEQFF. CDR3 bases: TGTGCCAGCAGCTTAGGTGGCGGGGCTCACAATGAGCAGTTCTTC.

This chain connects TRBV3-1 (or the pseudogene TRBV3-2) to TRBJ1-2; D may be TRBD1 (6 bases). This CDR3 contains 14 residues. Germline values: CDR1 LGHDT, CDR2 YNNKEL (reference sequence). V lost 1 base, J lost 9 bases, and 15 bases lay in between. The CDR3: CASSQALGQGSYTF. CDR3 bases: TGTGCCAGCAGCCAAGCCCTAGGGCAGGGGAGCTACACCTTC.

The chain is built from TRBV7-8 and TRBJ1-5; D unclear. The V gene's germline CDR1 is SGHVS and CDR2 FQNEAQ. The CDR3 has 14 residues. Between the trimmed V and J ends, which lost 4 bases and 0 bases, there was a span of 7 bases. CDR3 loop: CASSYRHSNQPQHF. CDR3 DNA sequence: TGTGCCAGCAGCTACCGACATAGCAATCAGCCCCAGCATTTT.

This chain joins TRBV10-2 and TRBJ1-1; a possible D gene is TRBD1 (6 bases). CDR1 and CDR2 (germline): WSHSY, SAAADI. Between the trimmed V and J ends, which lost 2 bases and 9 bases, there was a span of 10 bases. There are 12 residues in the CDR3. DNA for the CDR3: TGCGCCAGCAGTGAGGGGGGCCCGAAAGCTTTCTTT. It is translated as CASSEGGPKAFF.

The V and J genes are TRBV11-2 and TRBJ1-1; D is perhaps TRBD1 (5 bases). This CDR3 has 13 residues. The V gene's germline CDR1 is SGHAT and CDR2 FQNNGV. The V end lost 5 bases, the J end lost 4 bases, and 11 bases lay between the germline ends. In DNA, the CDR3 is TGTGCCAGCAGCCCCGGGGGGAGCACTGAAGCTTTCTTT. It yields the protein CASSPGGSTEAFF.

The CDR3 protein is CASSSRIEDEQYF. The CDR3 DNA reads as TGTGCCAGCAGCTCCCGAATAGAAGACGAGCAGTACTTC. The chain carries TRBV7-3 and TRBJ2-7; no clear D gene. The CDR3 sequence is 13 residues long. Between the trimmed V and J ends, which lost 4 bases and 5 bases, there was a span of 12 bases. Germline V gene lookup returns CDR1 SGHTA and CDR2 FQGTGA.

J is TRBJ2-7 and V is TRBV6-5, with 7 bases lining up with TRBD1. Losses at the gene ends were 5 bases for V and 2 bases for J; bases not matched to a gene: 6. This CDR3 comprises 14 residues. Germline CDR1 and CDR2: MNHEY and SVGAGI. The CDR3 spells CASSPGTEAYEQYF. In DNA form, the CDR3 reads TGTGCCAGCAGTCCCGGGACAGAGGCCTACGAGCAGTACTTC.

The chain has TRBV19 and TRBJ1-5; 7 bases fit TRBD1. CDR3 length: 13 residues. The V and J ends lost 6 bases and 5 bases, in that order; junction bases with no gene match: 4. Germline CDR1 reads LNHDA; CDR2 reads SQIVND (reference sequence). This chain's CDR3 is CASRSDRDQPQHF. As DNA, the CDR3 is TGTGCCAGTAGGTCTGACAGGGATCAGCCCCAGCATTTT.

V usage is TRBV19 and J usage is TRBJ2-3; a possible D gene is TRBD2 (5 bases). Trimming cost V 5 bases and J 2 bases, with 11 bases left between them. This CDR3 spans 14 amino acids. Germline V CDR1 and CDR2: LNHDA, SQIVND (reference sequence). The CDR3 reads CASSEGAYTDTQYF. The DNA for the CDR3 is TGTGCCAGTAGTGAGGGCGCCTACACAGATACGCAGTATTTT.

The chain has TRBV9 and TRBJ2-3; 10 bases are shared with TRBD1. The V gene's germline CDR1 is SGDLS and CDR2 YYNGEE. CDR3 length equals 14 residues. The V and J ends lost 0 bases and 9 bases, in that order; junction bases with no gene match: 4. CDR3 region: CASSVESGQGTQYF. The CDR3 coding sequence is TGTGCCAGCAGCGTAGAGTCGGGACAGGGGACGCAGTATTTT.

V and J are TRBV3-1 (or the pseudogene TRBV3-2) and TRBJ1-2; D is uncertain. From germline, CDR1 is LGHDT and CDR2 YNNKEL (reference sequence). CDR3 length equals 17 residues. Trimming stripped 1 base from V and 4 bases from J, with 19 bases between. Written as DNA, the CDR3 is TGTGCCAGCAGCCAAGTGGTCGGGTCCCTTAGTTCCTATGGCTACACCTTC. Translated: CASSQVVGSLSSYGYTF.